The 22 T cell receptor beta chains given below trace back to one sample, sequenced in a study of Ad26.COV2.S vaccination and SARS-CoV-2 variants. Profiled with immunoSEQ multiplex PCR; TCRdb holds only in-frame clones, not every one. The sample records some 350,000 clones, about 91% being singletons. The specimen comprised peripheral blood, sampled after recovery from COVID-19. These receptors all come from a human donor who had recovered from COVID-19.

The chain employs TRBV7-2 and TRBJ2-1, with no clear D. The CDR3 sequence is 15 residues long. V was pared by 5 bases and J by 2 bases, with 13 bases between. Germline V gene sequence: CDR1 SGHTA, CDR2 FQGNSA. The CDR3, as DNA: TGTGCCAGCAGCCAGGACCCTGCAACCTACAATGAGCAGTTCTTC. It specifies CASSQDPATYNEQFF.

The CDR3 DNA follows: TGTGCCAGCAGTGACCGGGACTGGTTAGACAATGAGCAGTTCTTC. Translated: CASSDRDWLDNEQFF. This sequence joins TRBV6-1 and TRBJ2-1, with D tentatively TRBD2 (6 bases). Germline CDR1 and CDR2: MNHNS and SASEGT. V gave up 3 bases and J gave up 5 bases, with 14 bases separating them. The CDR3 is 15 residues long.

V gene TRBV6-2 or TRBV6-3 combines with J gene TRBJ2-5, with a possible D match to TRBD1 (6 bases). Trimming took 0 bases from V and 4 from J, leaving 15 bases between them. CDR1 and CDR2 (germline): MNHEY, SVGEGT. The CDR3 sequence is 16 residues long. CDR3 region: CASSYSGRGIRETQYF. CDR3 coding DNA: TGTGCCAGCAGTTACTCGGGCAGGGGAATTCGAGAGACCCAGTACTTC.

The chain recombines TRBV7-9 with TRBJ2-3; D ambiguous. The CDR3 is 15 amino acids. V lost 3 bases, J lost 0 bases, and 10 bases lay in between. The germline CDR1 and CDR2 sequences are SEHNR and FQNEAQ (reference sequence). Here the CDR3 DNA reads TGTGCCAGCAGCTTCTCCAGTACTAGCACAGATACGCAGTATTTT. Its protein is CASSFSSTSTDTQYF.

CDR3 bases: TGTGCCAGCTTAGAACAGGGGAGTGGCACTGAAGCTTTCTTT. Translated: CASLEQGSGTEAFF. The chain has TRBV6-5 and TRBJ1-1, with 7 nucleotides matching TRBD1. Trimming cost V 8 bases and J 4 bases; bases outside gene matches: 10. The germline gives CDR1 MNHEY, CDR2 SVGAGI. The CDR3 loop spans 14 amino acids.

The gene calls are TRBV6-5 and TRBJ1-4; weak D call: TRBD1 (5 bases). V lost 6 bases to trimming and J lost 3 bases, with 11 bases between them. This CDR3 contains 14 residues. Per the germline V gene, CDR1 is MNHEY and CDR2 is SVGAGI. The chain's CDR3 is CASRLDTSNEKLFF. CDR3 DNA sequence: TGTGCCAGCAGACTGGACACCTCTAATGAAAAACTGTTTTTT.

This sequence joins TRBV6-5 and TRBJ1-1; the D is unclear. V dropped 6 bases and J dropped 5 bases, with 10 bases sitting between them. In germline, CDR1 is MNHEY, CDR2 SVGAGI. CDR3 length: 12 residues. The CDR3 reads CASSRVGTEAFF. For the CDR3, the DNA is TGTGCCAGCAGCCGCGTCGGAACTGAAGCTTTCTTT.

The chain employs TRBV6-6 and TRBJ1-1, with D possibly TRBD1 on 6 matching bases. Trimming cost V 2 bases and J 7 bases, with 11 bases left between them. The CDR3 is 13 residues long. The germline V gene encodes CDR1 MNHNY and CDR2 SVGAGI (reference sequence). CDR3 in amino acids: CASSYTGSVEAFF. CDR3 sequence (DNA): TGTGCCAGCAGTTACACAGGGTCGGTTGAAGCTTTCTTT.

J is TRBJ1-2 and V is TRBV21-1. TRBV21-1 is a pseudogene locus. The CDR3 is 13 amino acids. CDR3: CASSKAHGDGYTF. The CDR3 DNA sequence: TGTGCCAGCAGCAAAGCGCACGGGGATGGCTACACCTTC.

This clone was detected only once. The genes are TRBV27 and TRBJ1-1, with TRBD1 as a possible D gene (5 bases). The V and J ends lost 7 bases and 1 base respectively, with 16 bases between them. Germline V gene data show CDR1 as MNHEY and CDR2 as SMNVEV (reference sequence). The CDR3 length is 15 residues. The CDR3 DNA follows: TGTGCCAGCAATCCCTCCGGGACTCCGAACACTGAAGCTTTCTTT. It specifies CASNPSGTPNTEAFF.

The chain joins TRBV5-8 to TRBJ2-3, with 7 bases that match TRBD1. After removal of 0 bases from V and 0 bases from J, the junction contained 7 bases not matched to a gene. CDR3 size: 17 residues. Per the germline V gene, CDR1 is SGHTS and CDR2 is YDEGEE. For the CDR3, the DNA is TGTGCCAGCAGCTTGGCCCTACAGGGGCCTAGCACAGATACGCAGTATTTT. It specifies CASSLALQGPSTDTQYF.

The chain has TRBV3-1 (or the pseudogene TRBV3-2) and TRBJ2-7, with 8 bases aligning to TRBD2. There are 13 residues in the CDR3. The germline V gene encodes CDR1 LGHDT and CDR2 YNNKEL (reference sequence). J lost 6 bases, V lost 2 bases, and 3 bases had no gene match. Here the CDR3 DNA reads TGTGCCAGCAGCCAACGGGGGGGCCGCGAGCAGTACTTC. Its protein product is CASSQRGGREQYF.

This chain uses TRBV9 with TRBJ2-1, with 15 bases that match TRBD2. The CDR3 is 17 amino acids. Germline V gene sequence: CDR1 SGDLS, CDR2 YYNGEE. With 4 bases clipped from V and 8 bases from J, the junction kept 10 bases outside the gene matches. This CDR3 is CASSTTSGLAGGDEQFF. For the CDR3, the DNA is TGTGCCAGCAGCACTACATCGGGACTAGCGGGAGGCGATGAGCAGTTCTTC.

The rearrangement uses TRBV9 and TRBJ1-5, with 7 nucleotides matching TRBD1. V lost 3 bases and J lost 7; bases outside the gene matches: 10. The CDR3 is 15 residues long. The germline CDR1 and CDR2 sequences are SGDLS and YYNGEE. The CDR3 DNA is TGTGCCAGCAGCGCAGGGGGACTCCACGGGCAGCCCCAGCATTTT. Residues: CASSAGGLHGQPQHF.

This chain links TRBV7-9 with TRBJ2-7; D call uncertain. Trimming shortened V by 5 bases and J by 3 bases, and 20 bases separated the two germline ends. Germline V gene lookup returns CDR1 SEHNR and CDR2 FQNEAQ (reference sequence). This CDR3 contains 16 residues. The CDR3 loop is CASSPRRGQAIYEQYF. The CDR3 DNA is TGTGCCAGCAGCCCACGCCGTGGGCAGGCTATCTACGAGCAGTACTTC.

V usage is TRBV11-2 and J usage is TRBJ2-1; 9 bases align to TRBD2. This CDR3 is built from 15 residues. The germline V gene has CDR1 SGHAT and CDR2 FQNNGV. After removal of 9 bases from V and 0 bases from J, the junction contained 6 bases not matched to a gene. The CDR3 reads CASRSGGSSYNEQFF. In nucleotides, the CDR3 is TGTGCCAGTCGAAGCGGGGGGAGCTCCTACAATGAGCAGTTCTTC.

The V gene is TRBV6-4, the J gene TRBJ1-1; D is unclear. V was clipped by 8 bases and J by 1 base, with 5 bases between them. Looked up from germline, CDR1 is MRHNA and CDR2 is SNTAGT. The CDR3 is made up of 11 amino acids. The CDR3 is CASRRNTEAFF. The CDR3 DNA sequence: TGTGCCAGCCGCCGGAACACTGAAGCTTTCTTT.

This chain uses TRBV7-2 with TRBJ2-3; D is unclear. V was clipped by 8 bases and J by 4 bases, with 16 bases between them. CDR3 length: 14 amino acids. Germline V gives CDR1 SGHTA, CDR2 FQGNSA. The CDR3 sequence: CASGSNGGADTQYF. CDR3 bases: TGTGCCAGCGGTTCAAATGGCGGTGCAGATACGCAGTATTTT.

The rearrangement uses TRBV10-3 and TRBJ1-2, with unresolved D. This CDR3 has 14 residues. The germline gives CDR1 ENHRY, CDR2 SYGVKD. Between the trimmed V and J ends, which lost 6 bases and 1 base, there was a span of 12 bases. CDR3 sequence: CAIREGGINYGYTF. DNA for the CDR3: TGTGCCATCAGAGAGGGAGGAATTAACTATGGCTACACCTTC.

V and J are TRBV9 and TRBJ1-3; D unresolved. Trimming cost V 2 bases and J 0 bases, with 6 bases left between them. In germline, CDR1 is SGDLS, CDR2 YYNGEE. This CDR3 spans 14 amino acids. The CDR3, as DNA: TGTGCCAGCAGCGTGGCCAGCTCTGGAAACACCATATATTTT. This translates into CASSVASSGNTIYF.

The chain uses TRBV6-6 and TRBJ2-5; 9 bases agree with TRBD2. The CDR3 has 15 residues. Per the germline V gene, CDR1 is MNHNY and CDR2 is SVGAGI (reference sequence). Trimming cost V 4 bases and J 2 bases; bases outside gene matches: 5. For the CDR3, the DNA is TGTGCCAGCAGTTGGGGTAGCGGGGGTCAAGAGACCCAGTACTTC. This gives the protein CASSWGSGGQETQYF.

The rearrangement uses TRBV2 and TRBJ1-1, with TRBD1 matching 8 bases. The CDR3 spans 18 residues. Trimming cost V 8 bases and J 2 bases; bases outside gene matches: 19. The V gene's germline CDR1 is SNHLY and CDR2 FYNNEI. The CDR3 nucleotides read TGTGCCAGCGTATTCAGGACAGGGAGTCTCCATAATAACACTGAAGCTTTCTTT. Encoded protein: CASVFRTGSLHNNTEAFF. The whole variable domain, filled in from reference TRBV2 and TRBJ1-1, reads EPEVTQTPSHQVTQMGQEVILRCVPISNHLYFYWYRQILGQKVEFLVSFYNNEISEKSEIFDDQFSVERPDGSNFTLKIRSTKLEDSAMYFCASVFRTGSLHNNTEAFFGQGTRLTVV.